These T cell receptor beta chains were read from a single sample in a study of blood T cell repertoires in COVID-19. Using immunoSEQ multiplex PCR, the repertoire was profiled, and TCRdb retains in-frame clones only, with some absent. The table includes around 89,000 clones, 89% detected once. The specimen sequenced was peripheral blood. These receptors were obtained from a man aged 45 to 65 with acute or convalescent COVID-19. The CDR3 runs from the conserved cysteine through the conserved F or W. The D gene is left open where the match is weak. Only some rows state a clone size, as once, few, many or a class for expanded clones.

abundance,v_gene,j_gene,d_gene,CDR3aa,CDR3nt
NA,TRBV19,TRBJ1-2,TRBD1,CASSRGQDNYGYTF,TGTGCCAGTAGTAGGGGACAGGATAACTATGGCTACACCTTC
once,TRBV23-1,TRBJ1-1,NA,CASSLRGGHTEAFF,TGCGCCAGCAGTCTCAGGGGAGGGCACACTGAAGCTTTCTTT
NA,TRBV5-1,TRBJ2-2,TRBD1,CASSSGQANTGELFF,TGCGCCAGCAGCTCGGGACAGGCGAACACCGGGGAGCTGTTTTTT
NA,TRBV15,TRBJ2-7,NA,CATVQDSHYEQYF,TGTGCCACCGTCCAGGACAGTCACTACGAGCAGTACTTC
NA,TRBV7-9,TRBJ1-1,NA,CASSTRDTGTEAFF,TGTGCCAGCAGCACCCGGGACACAGGGACTGAAGCTTTCTTT
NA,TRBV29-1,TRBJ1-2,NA,CSVEGQDTNYGYTF,TGCAGCGTTGAAGGCCAGGACACTAACTATGGCTACACCTTC
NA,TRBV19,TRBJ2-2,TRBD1,CASSKDRGPINTGELFF,TGTGCCAGTAGTAAGGACAGGGGGCCAATAAACACCGGGGAGCTGTTTTTT
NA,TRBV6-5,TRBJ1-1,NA,CASSYVRFNTEAFF,TGTGCCAGCAGTTACGTCAGGTTTAACACTGAAGCTTTCTTT
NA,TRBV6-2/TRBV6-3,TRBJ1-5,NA,CASSRVNSNQPQHF,TGTGCCAGCAGTCGGGTAAATAGCAATCAGCCCCAGCATTTT
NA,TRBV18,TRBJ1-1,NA,CASSPQETNTEAFF,TGTGCCAGCTCACCCCAGGAAACGAACACTGAAGCTTTCTTT
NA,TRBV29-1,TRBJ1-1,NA,CSVPTGNTEAFF,TGCAGCGTCCCGACAGGAAACACTGAAGCTTTCTTT
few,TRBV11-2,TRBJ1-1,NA,CASTVTENTEAFF,TGTGCCAGCACCGTGACAGAGAACACTGAAGCTTTCTTT
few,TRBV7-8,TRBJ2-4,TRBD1,CASSLNDRALAKNIQYF,TGTGCCAGCAGCTTAAACGACAGGGCACTAGCCAAAAACATTCAGTACTTC
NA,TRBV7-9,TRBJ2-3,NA,CASSLWGGGRPDTQYF,TGTGCCAGCAGCTTATGGGGGGGCGGCCGTCCAGATACGCAGTATTTT
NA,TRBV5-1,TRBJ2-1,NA,CASSGYREISYNEQFF,TGCGCCAGCAGCGGGTACAGGGAAATTTCCTACAATGAGCAGTTCTTC
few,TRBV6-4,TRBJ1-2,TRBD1,CASSDDRGSRYTF,TGTGCCAGCAGTGATGACAGGGGGAGTCGGTACACCTTC
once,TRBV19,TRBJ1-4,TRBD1,CASSTGGRGKLFF,TGTGCCAGTAGTACAGGGGGAAGAGGAAAACTGTTTTTT
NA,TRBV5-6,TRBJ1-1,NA,CASSPLDRQNTEAFF,TGTGCCAGCAGCCCCTTAGACAGACAGAACACTGAAGCTTTCTTT
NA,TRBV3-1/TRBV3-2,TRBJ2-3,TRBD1,CASSRTTGQGTDTQYF,TGTGCCAGCAGCCGAACGACGGGACAGGGGACAGATACGCAGTATTTT
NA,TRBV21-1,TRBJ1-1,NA,CASSNINRAAIPEAFF,TGTGCCAGCAGCAACATCAACAGGGCCGCAATCCCTGAAGCTTTCTTT
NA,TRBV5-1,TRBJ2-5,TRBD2,CASSFLALGTSGGSYQETQYF,TGCGCCAGCAGCTTTCTTGCCCTAGGGACTAGCGGGGGATCGTACCAAGAGACCCAGTACTTC
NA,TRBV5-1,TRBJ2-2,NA,CASSLVIGSHANTGELFF,TGCGCCAGCAGCTTGGTTATCGGGAGCCACGCGAACACCGGGGAGCTGTTTTTT
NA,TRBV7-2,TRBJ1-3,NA,CASSLDQGGRNTIYF,TGTGCCAGCAGTCTAGACCAGGGTGGGCGAAACACCATATATTTT
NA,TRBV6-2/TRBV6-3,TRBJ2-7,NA,CASRLAYSYEQYF,TGTGCCAGCCGCCTAGCTTACTCCTACGAGCAGTACTTC
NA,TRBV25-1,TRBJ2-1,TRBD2,CASSEGGVSYNEQFF,TGTGCCAGCAGTGAGGGGGGGGTCTCCTACAATGAGCAGTTCTTC
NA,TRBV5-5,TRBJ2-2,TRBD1,CASIRTGSRELFF,TGTGCCAGCATACGGACAGGCTCCCGGGAGCTGTTTTTT
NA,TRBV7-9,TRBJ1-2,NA,CASSPEQGVAGYTF,TGTGCCAGCAGCCCTGAACAGGGAGTCGCTGGCTACACCTTC
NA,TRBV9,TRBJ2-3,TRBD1,CASSVTGVADTQYF,TGTGCCAGCAGCGTAACAGGGGTCGCAGATACGCAGTATTTT
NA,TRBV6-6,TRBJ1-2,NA,CASSYSGYGADGYTF,TGTGCCAGCAGTTACTCTGGCTACGGCGCGGATGGCTACACCTTC
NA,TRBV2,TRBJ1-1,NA,CASSGAGNMNTEAFF,TGTGCCAGCAGTGGGGCGGGAAACATGAACACTGAAGCTTTCTTT
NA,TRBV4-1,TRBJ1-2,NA,CASSQGGSLYGYTF,TGCGCCAGCAGCCAAGGAGGCAGCCTCTATGGCTACACCTTC
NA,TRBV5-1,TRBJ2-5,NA,CASSLVPRGETQYF,TGCGCCAGCAGCTTGGTCCCGCGAGGAGAGACCCAGTACTTC
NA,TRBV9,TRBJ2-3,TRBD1,CASSVASQGQGAGDTQYF,TGTGCCAGCAGCGTAGCTTCACAGGGACAGGGCGCAGGAGATACGCAGTATTTT